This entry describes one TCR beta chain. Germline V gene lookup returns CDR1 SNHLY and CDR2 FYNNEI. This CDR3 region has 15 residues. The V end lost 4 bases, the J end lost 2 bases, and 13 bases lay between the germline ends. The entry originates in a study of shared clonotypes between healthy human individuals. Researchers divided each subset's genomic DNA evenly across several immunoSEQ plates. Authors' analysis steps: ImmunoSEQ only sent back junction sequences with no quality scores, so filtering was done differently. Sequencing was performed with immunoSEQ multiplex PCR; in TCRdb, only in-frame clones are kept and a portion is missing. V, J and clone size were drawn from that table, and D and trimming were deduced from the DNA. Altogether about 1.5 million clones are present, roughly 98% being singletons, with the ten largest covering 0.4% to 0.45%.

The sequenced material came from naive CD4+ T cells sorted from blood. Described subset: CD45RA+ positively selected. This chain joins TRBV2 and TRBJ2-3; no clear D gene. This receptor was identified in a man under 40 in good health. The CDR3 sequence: CASSGLTPNTDTQYF. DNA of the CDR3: TGTGCCAGCAGTGGGTTGACCCCGAACACAGATACGCAGTATTTT.